This T cell receptor beta chain was found in a study of radiation and T cells in renal cell carcinoma. Time point defined: blood 4 weeks post-SBRT, at nephrectomy. Stated treatment: 15 Gy SBRT to primary tumor, nephrectomy 4 weeks later. Nephrectomy followed 15 Gy stereotactic body radiation by 4 weeks. Radiation-treated patients gave blood at baseline, week 2 and week 4. This CDR3 is 14 amino acids long. Germline V gene sequence: CDR1 MNHEY, CDR2 SMNVEV (reference sequence). V gave up 4 bases and J gave up 0 bases, with 10 bases separating them. Repertoires were generated with immunoSEQ multiplex PCR, while TCRdb's copy carries only in-frame clones and drops some. The repertoire holds about 83,000 clones, with around four fifths as singletons. In the case of this clone: Its antigen is not known.

Whole-study results and caveats: Top tumor clonotypes rose in blood 2 weeks post-radiation, then contracted.

The sample consisted of blood, taken from a patient whose treatment included radiotherapy and nephrectomy. The genes are TRBV27 and TRBJ2-7; D might be TRBD2 (5 bases). The sequence came from an older woman with renal cell carcinoma. CDR3 DNA sequence: TGTGCCAGCAGTTCTTCCGGGGTCTCCTACGAGCAGTACTTC. Its translation is CASSSSGVSYEQYF.